Here is one T cell receptor (beta chain) with its context. The use of a sample-barcoded 5' primer and a J-beta primer mix characterized a second PCR of 7 to 11 cycles. Every single cDNA molecule received a tag from a template-switch adaptor with 12 random nucleotides. TCRdb recomputed calls from the 5' RACE reads with MiXCR, one row per CDR3 protein. Of about 680,000 distinct CDR3 sequences in the sample, 49% were seen once. CDR1 is SNHLY, CDR2 FYNNEI, per germline. With V trimmed by 6 bases and J by 5 bases, 4 bases remained unmatched. CDR3 length: 12 amino acids. This specimen belongs to a study of blood T cells in healthy people across ages.

This chain connects TRBV2 to TRBJ2-7; TRBD1 matches 7 bases. The receptor was derived from a woman in her sixties or seventies in good health. What was sequenced was blood. The CDR3 reads CASRPDRHEQYF. CDR3 DNA sequence: TGTGCCAGCAGGCCGGACAGGCACGAGCAGTACTTC.